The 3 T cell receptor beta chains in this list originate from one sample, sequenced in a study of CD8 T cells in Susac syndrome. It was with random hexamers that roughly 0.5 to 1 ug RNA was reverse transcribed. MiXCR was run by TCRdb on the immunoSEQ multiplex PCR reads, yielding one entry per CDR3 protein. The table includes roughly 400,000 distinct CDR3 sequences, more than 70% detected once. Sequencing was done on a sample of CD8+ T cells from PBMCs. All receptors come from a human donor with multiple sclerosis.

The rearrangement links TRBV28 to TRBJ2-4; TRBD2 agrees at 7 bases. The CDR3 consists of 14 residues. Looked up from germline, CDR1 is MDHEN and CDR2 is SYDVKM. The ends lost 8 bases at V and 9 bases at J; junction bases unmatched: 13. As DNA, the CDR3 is TGTGCCAGCCTCGAGGATAACGGCGGGGGCATTCAGTACTTC. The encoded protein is CASLEDNGGGIQYF.

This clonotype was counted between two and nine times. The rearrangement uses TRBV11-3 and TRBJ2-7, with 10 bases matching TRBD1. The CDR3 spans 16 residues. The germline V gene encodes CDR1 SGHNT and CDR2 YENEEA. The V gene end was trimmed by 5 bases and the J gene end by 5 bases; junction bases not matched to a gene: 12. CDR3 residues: CASSPTTGGSPDEQYF. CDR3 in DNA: TGTGCCAGCAGCCCGACGACAGGGGGCAGCCCAGACGAGCAGTACTTC.

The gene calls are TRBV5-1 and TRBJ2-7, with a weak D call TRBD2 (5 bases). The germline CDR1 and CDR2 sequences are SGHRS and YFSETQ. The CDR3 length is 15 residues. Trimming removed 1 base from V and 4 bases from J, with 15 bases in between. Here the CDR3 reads CASSLSAGAPYEQYF. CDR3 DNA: TGCGCCAGCAGCTTGAGCGCGGGCGCCCCATACGAGCAGTACTTC.